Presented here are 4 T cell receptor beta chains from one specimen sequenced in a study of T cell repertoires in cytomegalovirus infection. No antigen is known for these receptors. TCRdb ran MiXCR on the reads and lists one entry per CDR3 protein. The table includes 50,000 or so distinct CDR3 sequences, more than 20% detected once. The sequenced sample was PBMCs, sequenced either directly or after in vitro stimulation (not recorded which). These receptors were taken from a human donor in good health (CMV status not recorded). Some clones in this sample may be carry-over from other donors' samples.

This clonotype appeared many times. This CDR3 reads CASSPLQGAEAGYTF. CDR3 DNA: TGTGCCAGCAGTCCACTGCAGGGGGCGGAAGCTGGCTACACCTTC. This rearrangement joins TRBV12-3 or TRBV12-4 to TRBJ1-2; TRBD1 agrees at 8 bases. Germline trimming cut 5 bases from V and 7 bases from J; bases unmatched to any gene: 12. The CDR3 is 15 residues long.

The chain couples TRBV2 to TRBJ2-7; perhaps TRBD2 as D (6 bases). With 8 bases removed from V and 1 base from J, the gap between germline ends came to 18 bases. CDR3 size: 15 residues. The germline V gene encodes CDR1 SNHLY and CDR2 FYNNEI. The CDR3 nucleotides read TGTGCCAGCTTTACTCCCGGGACTGCATCCTACGAGCAGTACTTC. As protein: CASFTPGTASYEQYF. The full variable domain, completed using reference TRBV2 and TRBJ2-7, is EPEVTQTPSHQVTQMGQEVILRCVPISNHLYFYWYRQILGQKVEFLVSFYNNEISEKSEIFDDQFSVERPDGSNFTLKIRSTKLEDSAMYFCASFTPGTASYEQYFGPGTRLTVT.

CDR3: CASSLGSNRDTDTQYF. The CDR3 DNA reads TGTGCCAGCAGCTTAGGTTCAAACAGGGATACAGATACGCAGTATTTT. The chain couples TRBV7-9 to TRBJ2-3; D might be TRBD1 (6 bases). The V gene lost 1 base and the J gene lost 3 bases, with 14 bases spanning the gap. Germline V gene data show CDR1 as SEHNR and CDR2 as FQNEAQ (reference sequence). The CDR3 sequence is 16 residues long.

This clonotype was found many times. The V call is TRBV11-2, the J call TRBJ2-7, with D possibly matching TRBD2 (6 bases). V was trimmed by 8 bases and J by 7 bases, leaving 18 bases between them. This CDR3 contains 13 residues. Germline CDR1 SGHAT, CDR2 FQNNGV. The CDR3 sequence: CASGLSGEYEQYF. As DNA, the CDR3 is TGTGCCAGCGGCCTCTCGGGGGAGTATGAGCAGTACTTC.